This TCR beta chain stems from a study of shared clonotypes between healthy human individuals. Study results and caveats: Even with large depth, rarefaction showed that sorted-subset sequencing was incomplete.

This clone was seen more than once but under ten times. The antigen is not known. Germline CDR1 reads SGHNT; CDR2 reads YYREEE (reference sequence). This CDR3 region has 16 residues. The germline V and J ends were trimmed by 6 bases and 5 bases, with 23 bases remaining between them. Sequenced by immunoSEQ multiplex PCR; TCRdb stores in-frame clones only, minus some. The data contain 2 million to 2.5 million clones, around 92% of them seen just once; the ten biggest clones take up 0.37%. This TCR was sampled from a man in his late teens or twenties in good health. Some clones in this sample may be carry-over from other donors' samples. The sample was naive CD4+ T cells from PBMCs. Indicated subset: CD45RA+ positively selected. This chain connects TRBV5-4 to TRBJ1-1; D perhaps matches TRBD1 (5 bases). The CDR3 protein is CASNLGRPGGDTEAFF. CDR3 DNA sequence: TGTGCCAGCAACCTGGGACGCCCAGGCGGGGATACTGAAGCTTTCTTT.